The clone carrying this TCR beta chain turned up a few times. These data are taken from a study of patients and donors after allogeneic stem cell transplantation. Trimming took 6 bases from V and 1 from J, leaving 15 bases between them. CDR3 length: 15 amino acids. Each CDR3 protein is one row after TCRdb ran MiXCR on the RT-PCR reads. The sample includes over 150,000 distinct CDR3 sequences, approximately 41% of them seen just once. The clonotype comes from a human donor who was either an allogeneic HSCT recipient or a stem cell or donor lymphocyte infusion donor (not recorded which). It is not recorded whose cells these are; they may come from a transplant donor. Sequenced input: blood, either unsorted or a sorted T cell fraction (not recorded which). The chain joins TRBV12-3 or TRBV12-4 to TRBJ1-2; weak D call: TRBD1 (5 bases). CDR3 coding DNA: TGTGCCAGCAGCCCTGGGGCAGGGTATAACTATGGCTACACCTTC. Its translation is CASSPGAGYNYGYTF.